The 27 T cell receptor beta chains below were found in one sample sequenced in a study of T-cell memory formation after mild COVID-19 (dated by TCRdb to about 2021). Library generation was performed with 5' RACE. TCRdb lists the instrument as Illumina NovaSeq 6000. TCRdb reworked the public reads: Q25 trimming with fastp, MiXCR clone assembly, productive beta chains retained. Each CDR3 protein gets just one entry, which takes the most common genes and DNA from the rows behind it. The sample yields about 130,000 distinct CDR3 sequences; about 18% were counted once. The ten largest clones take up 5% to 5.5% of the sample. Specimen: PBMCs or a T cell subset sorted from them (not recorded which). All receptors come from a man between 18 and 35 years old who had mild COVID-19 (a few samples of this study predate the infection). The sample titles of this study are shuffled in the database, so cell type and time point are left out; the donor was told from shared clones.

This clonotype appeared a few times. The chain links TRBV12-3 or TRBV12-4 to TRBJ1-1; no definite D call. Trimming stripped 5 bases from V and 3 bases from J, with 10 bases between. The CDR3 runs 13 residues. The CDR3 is CASSVGFHTEAFF. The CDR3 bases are TGTGCCAGCAGTGTAGGGTTCCACACTGAAGCTTTCTTT.

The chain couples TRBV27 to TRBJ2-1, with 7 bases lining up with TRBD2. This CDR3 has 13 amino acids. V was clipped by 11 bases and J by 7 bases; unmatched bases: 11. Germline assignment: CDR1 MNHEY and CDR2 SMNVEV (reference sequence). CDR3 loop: CASRGVFGNEQFF. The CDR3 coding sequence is TGTGCCTCCCGGGGGGTGTTTGGAAATGAGCAGTTCTTC.

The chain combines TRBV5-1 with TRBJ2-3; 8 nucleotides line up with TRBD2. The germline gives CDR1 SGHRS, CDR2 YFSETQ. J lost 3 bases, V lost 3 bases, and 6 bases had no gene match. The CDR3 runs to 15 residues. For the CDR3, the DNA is TGCGCCAGCAGCTCGGGACTAGTTCGTACAGATACGCAGTATTTT. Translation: CASSSGLVRTDTQYF. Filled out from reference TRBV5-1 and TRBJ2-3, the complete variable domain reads KAGVTQTPRYLIKTRGQQVTLSCSPISGHRSVSWYQQTPGQGLQFLFEYFSETQRNKGNFPGRFSGRQFSNSRSEMNVSTLELGDSALYLCASSSGLVRTDTQYFGPGTRLTVL.

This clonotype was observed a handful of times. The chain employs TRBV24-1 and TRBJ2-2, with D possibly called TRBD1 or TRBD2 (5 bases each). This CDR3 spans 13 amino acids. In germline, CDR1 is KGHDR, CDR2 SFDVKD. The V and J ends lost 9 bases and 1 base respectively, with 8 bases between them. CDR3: CATGDENTGELFF. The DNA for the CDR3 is TGTGCCACCGGGGACGAGAACACCGGGGAGCTGTTTTTT.

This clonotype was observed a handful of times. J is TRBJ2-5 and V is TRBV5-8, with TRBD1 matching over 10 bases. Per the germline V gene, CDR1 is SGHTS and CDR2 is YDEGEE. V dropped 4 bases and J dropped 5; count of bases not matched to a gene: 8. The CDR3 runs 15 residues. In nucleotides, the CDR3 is TGTGCCAGCAGCCCGGGGGACAGGGGCTGGGAGACCCAGTACTTC. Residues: CASSPGDRGWETQYF.

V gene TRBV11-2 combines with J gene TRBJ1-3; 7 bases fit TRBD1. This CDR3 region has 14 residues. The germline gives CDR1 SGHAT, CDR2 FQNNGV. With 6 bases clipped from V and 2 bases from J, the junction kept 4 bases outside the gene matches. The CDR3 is CASRPTGAGNTIYF. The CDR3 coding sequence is TGTGCCAGCAGACCTACAGGGGCTGGAAACACCATATATTTT.

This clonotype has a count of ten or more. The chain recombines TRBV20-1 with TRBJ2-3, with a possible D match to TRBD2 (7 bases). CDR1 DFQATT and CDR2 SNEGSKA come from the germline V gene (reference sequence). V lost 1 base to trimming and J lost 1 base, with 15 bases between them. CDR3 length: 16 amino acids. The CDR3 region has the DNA TGCAGTGCTAGAGCGAGGGGGGGCTTTCGCACAGATACGCAGTATTTT. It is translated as CSARARGGFRTDTQYF.

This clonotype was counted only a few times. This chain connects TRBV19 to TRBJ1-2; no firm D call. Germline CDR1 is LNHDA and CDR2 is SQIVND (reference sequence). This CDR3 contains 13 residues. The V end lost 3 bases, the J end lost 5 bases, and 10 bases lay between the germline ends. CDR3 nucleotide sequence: TGTGCCAGTAGTATCGAGCAGGAGTATGGCTACACCTTC. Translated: CASSIEQEYGYTF.

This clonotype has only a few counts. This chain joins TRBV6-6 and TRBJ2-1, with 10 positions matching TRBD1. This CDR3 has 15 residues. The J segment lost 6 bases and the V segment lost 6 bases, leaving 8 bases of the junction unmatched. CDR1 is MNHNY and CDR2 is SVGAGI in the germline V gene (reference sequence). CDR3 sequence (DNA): TGTGCCAGCAGGGACCACGGGACAGGGGCCAATGAGCAGTTCTTC. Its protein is CASRDHGTGANEQFF.

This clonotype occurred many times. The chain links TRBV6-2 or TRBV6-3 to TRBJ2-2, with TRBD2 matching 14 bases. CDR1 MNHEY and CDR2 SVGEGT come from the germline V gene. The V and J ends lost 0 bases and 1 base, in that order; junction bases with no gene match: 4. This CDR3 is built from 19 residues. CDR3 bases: TGTGCCAGCAGTTACTCCGGGACTAGCGGGGGATGGAACACCGGGGAGCTGTTTTTT. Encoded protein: CASSYSGTSGGWNTGELFF.

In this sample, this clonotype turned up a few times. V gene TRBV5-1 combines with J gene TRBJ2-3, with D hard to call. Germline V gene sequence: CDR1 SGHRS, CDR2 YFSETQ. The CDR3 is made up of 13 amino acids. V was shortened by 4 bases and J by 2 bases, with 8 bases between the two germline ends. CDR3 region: CASSLPNTDTQYF. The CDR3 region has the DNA TGCGCCAGCAGCCTCCCGAACACAGATACGCAGTATTTT.

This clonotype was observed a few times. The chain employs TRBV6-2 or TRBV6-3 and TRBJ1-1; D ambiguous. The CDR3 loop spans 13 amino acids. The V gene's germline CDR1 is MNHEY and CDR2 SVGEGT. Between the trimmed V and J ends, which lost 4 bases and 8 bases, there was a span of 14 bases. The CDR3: CASSSNWGVEAFF. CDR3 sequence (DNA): TGTGCCAGCAGTTCCAACTGGGGTGTGGAAGCTTTCTTT.

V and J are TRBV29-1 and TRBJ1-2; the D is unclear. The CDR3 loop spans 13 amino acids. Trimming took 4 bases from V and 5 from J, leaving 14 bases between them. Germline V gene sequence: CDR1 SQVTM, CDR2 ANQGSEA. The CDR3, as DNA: TGCAGCGTTGTTCCCGCAGCACTATATGGCTACACCTTC. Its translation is CSVVPAALYGYTF.

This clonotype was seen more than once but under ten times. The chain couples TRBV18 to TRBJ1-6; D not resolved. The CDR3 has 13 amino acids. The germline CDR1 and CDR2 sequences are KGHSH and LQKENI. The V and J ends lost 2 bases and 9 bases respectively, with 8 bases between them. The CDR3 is CASSPSLGSPLHF. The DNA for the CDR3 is TGTGCCAGCTCACCATCTCTGGGTTCACCCCTCCACTTT.

The CDR3 here is CASSYGKNTEAFF. The CDR3 nucleotides read TGTGCCAGCAGTTACGGCAAGAACACTGAAGCTTTCTTT. The rearrangement joins TRBV6-5 to TRBJ1-1; D remains ambiguous. V lost 2 bases and J lost 1, with 5 bases in between. Per the germline V gene, CDR1 is MNHEY and CDR2 is SVGAGI. The CDR3 length is 13 residues.

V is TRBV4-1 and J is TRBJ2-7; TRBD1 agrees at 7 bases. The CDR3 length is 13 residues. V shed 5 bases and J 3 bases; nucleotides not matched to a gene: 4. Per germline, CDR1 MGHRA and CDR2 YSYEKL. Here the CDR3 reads CASSDRDSYEQYF. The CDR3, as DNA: TGCGCCAGCAGCGACCGGGACAGCTACGAGCAGTACTTC.

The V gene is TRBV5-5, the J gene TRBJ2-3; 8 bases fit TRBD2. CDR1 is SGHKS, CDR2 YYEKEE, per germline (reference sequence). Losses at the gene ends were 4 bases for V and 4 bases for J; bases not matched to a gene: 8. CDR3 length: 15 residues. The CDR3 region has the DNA TGTGCCAGCAGCCCCCCTAAGCGGGGGCCAGATACGCAGTATTTT. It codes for CASSPPKRGPDTQYF.

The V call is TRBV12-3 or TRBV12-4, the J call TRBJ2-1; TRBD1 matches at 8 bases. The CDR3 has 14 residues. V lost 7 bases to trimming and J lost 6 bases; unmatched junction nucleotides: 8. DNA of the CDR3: TGTGCCAGCACCCAACAGGGGGGTGTCAATGAGCAGTTCTTC. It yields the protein CASTQQGGVNEQFF.

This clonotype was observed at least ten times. CDR3 residues: CASSSSSVRGGWDEQFF. The CDR3 nucleotides read TGTGCCAGCAGCTCCTCTTCCGTTCGCGGAGGTTGGGATGAGCAGTTCTTC. The V and J genes are TRBV7-2 and TRBJ2-1, with D possibly matching TRBD2 (5 bases). Germline V CDR1 and CDR2: SGHTA, FQGNSA. Trimming stripped 4 bases from V and 8 bases from J, with 24 bases between. The CDR3 loop spans 17 amino acids.

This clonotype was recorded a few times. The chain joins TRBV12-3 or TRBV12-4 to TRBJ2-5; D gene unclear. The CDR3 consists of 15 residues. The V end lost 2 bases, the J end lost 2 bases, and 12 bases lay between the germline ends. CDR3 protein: CASSLRSRGQETQYF. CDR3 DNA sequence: TGTGCCAGCAGTTTAAGGTCGCGAGGTCAAGAGACCCAGTACTTC.

Here the CDR3 reads CASSGQTRVGEKLFF. The DNA of the CDR3 is TGTGCCAGCAGCGGACAAACAAGGGTAGGAGAAAAACTGTTTTTT. The chain uses TRBV7-8 and TRBJ1-4, with a tentative D call TRBD1 (5 bases). This CDR3 is built from 15 residues. The ends were cut back, 5 bases at V and 8 bases at J, with 18 bases in the middle. Germline V gives CDR1 SGHVS, CDR2 FQNEAQ.

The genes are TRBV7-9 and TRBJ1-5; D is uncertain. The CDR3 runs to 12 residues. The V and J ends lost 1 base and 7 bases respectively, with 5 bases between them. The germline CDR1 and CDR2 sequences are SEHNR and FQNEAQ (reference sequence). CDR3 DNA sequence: TGTGCCAGCAGCTTAGAAATCCAGCCCCAGCATTTT. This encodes CASSLEIQPQHF.

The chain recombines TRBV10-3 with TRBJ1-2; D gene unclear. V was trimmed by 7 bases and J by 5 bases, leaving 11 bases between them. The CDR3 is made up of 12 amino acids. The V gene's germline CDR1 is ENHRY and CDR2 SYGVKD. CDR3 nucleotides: TGTGCCATCACTAATGGGAGATATGGCTACACCTTC. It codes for CAITNGRYGYTF.

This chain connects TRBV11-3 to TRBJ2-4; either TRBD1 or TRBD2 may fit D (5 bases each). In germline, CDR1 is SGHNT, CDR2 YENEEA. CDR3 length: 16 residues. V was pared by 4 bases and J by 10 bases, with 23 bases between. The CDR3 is CASSSLPGPVEDIQYF. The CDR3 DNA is TGTGCCAGCAGCTCCCTTCCGGGACCGGTGGAAGATATTCAGTACTTC.

The CDR3 loop reads CASSSPWETQYF. The CDR3 region has the DNA TGTGCCAGCAGTTCCCCCTGGGAGACCCAGTACTTC. This chain links TRBV6-5 with TRBJ2-5; D gene ambiguous. This CDR3 is built from 12 residues. The germline V gene encodes CDR1 MNHEY and CDR2 SVGAGI. V dropped 4 bases and J dropped 5 bases, with 8 bases sitting between them.

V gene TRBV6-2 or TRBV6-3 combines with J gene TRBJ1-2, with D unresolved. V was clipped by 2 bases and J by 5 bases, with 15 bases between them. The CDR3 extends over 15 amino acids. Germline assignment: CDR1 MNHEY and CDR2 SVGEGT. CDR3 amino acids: CASSYSKGSIYGYTF. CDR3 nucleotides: TGTGCCAGCAGTTACAGTAAGGGATCTATATATGGCTACACCTTC.

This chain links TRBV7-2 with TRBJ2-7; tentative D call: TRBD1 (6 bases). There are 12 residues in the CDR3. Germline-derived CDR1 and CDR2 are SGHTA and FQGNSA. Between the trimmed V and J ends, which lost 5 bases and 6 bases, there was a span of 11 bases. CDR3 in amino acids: CASSDDRSEQYF. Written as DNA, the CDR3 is TGTGCCAGCAGCGATGACAGGTCCGAGCAGTACTTC.